This entry concerns a single TCR beta chain. Its antigen is as yet unknown. The sample belongs to a study of CXCR3-negative and CXCR3-positive naive CD8 T cells. Study as a whole: Summed over all libraries, TRB reads came to 110 million to 150 million, with about 1.5 +/- 0.3 million per library.

The CDR3 length is 15 residues. Germline CDR1 and CDR2: MNHEY and SMNVEV (reference sequence). The TRB cDNA libraries were prepared by 5' RACE with UMI labels. No DNA is given; TCRdb re-called the 5' RACE reads and lists each CDR3 protein once. This repertoire includes 55,000 to 70,000 distinct CDR3 sequences. Notes on the study in general: Comparably high diversity was seen in both naive subsets, and much lower diversity in memory CD8+ cells. Naive CXCR3-positive and CXCR3-negative cells shared TRBV-TRBJ usage; memory cells diverged. Partly lower CXCR3 expression followed cryopreservation, and most assays relied on fresh PBMCs.

V is TRBV27 and J is TRBJ2-3; absent DNA, TCRdb's TRBD2 call cannot be checked. The sequencing sample was made of memory CD8+ T cells from blood. The receptor was isolated from a human donor in good health. Some clones in this sample may be carry-over from other donors' samples. This chain's CDR3 is CASSSPQEGTDTQYF.